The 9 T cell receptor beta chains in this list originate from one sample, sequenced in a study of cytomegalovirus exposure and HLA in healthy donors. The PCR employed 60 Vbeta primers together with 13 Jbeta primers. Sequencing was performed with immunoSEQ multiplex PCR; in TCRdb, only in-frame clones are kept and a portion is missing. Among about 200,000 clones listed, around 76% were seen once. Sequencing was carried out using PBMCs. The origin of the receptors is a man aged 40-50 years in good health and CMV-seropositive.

CDR3 residues: CASSLGTGGSGNTIYF. In DNA, the CDR3 is TGTGCCAGCAGCTTAGGGACGGGGGGCTCTGGAAACACCATATATTTT. The V and J genes are TRBV5-6 and TRBJ1-3; tentatively, D is TRBD1 (5 bases). This CDR3 has 16 residues. Trimming cost V 2 bases and J 0 bases, with 12 bases left between them. Germline V lookup: CDR1 SGHDT, CDR2 YYEEEE.

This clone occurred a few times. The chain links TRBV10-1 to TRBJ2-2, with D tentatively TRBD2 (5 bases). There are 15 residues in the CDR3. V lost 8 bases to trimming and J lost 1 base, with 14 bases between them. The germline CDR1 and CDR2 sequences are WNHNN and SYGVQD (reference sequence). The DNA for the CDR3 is TGCGCCAGCGGGTCGGGGAGCGGGAACACCGGGGAGCTGTTTTTT. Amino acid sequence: CASGSGSGNTGELFF.

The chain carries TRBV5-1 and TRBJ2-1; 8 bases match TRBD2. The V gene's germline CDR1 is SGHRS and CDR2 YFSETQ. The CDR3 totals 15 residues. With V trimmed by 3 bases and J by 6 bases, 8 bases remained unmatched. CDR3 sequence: CASSSLAANVNEQFF. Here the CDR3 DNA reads TGCGCCAGCAGCTCACTAGCGGCTAACGTCAATGAGCAGTTCTTC.

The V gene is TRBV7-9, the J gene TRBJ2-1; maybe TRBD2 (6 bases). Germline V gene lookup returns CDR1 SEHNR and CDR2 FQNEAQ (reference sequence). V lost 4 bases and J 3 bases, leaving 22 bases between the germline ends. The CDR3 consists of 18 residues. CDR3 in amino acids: CASSSLGSAGSGYNEQFF. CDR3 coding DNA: TGTGCCAGCAGCTCCCTAGGGTCTGCGGGGTCGGGCTACAATGAGCAGTTCTTC.

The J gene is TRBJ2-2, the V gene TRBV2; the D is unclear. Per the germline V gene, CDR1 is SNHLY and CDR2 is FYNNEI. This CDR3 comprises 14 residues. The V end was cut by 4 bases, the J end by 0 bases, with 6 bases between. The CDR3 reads CASSVIANTGELFF. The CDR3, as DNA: TGTGCCAGCAGTGTTATTGCGAACACCGGGGAGCTGTTTTTT.

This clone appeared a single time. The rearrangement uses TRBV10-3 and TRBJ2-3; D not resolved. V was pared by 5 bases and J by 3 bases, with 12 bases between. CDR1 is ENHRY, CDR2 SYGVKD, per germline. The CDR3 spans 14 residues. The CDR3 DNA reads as TGTGCCATCAGTCAGGTTGGCGAGACAGATACGCAGTATTTT. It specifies CAISQVGETDTQYF.

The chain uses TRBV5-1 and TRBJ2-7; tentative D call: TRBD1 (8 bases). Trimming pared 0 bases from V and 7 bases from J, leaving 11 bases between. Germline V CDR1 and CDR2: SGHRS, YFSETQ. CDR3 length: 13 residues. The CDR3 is CASSLDRGGEQYF. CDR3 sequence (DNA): TGCGCCAGCAGCTTGGACAGGGGGGGGGAGCAGTACTTC.

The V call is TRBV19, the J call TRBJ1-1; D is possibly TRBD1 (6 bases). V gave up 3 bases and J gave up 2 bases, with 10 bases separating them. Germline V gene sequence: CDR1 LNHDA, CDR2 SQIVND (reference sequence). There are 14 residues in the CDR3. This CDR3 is CASSMWGPNTEAFF. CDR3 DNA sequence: TGTGCCAGTAGTATGTGGGGGCCTAACACTGAAGCTTTCTTT.

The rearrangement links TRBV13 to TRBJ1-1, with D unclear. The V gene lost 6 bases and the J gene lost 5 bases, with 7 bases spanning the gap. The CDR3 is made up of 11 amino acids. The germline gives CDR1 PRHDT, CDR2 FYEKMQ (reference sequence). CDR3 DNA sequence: TGTGCCAGCAGGGGGAGGACTGAAGCTTTCTTT. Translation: CASRGRTEAFF. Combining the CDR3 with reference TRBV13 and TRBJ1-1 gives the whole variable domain AAGVIQSPRHLIKEKRETATLKCYPIPRHDTVYWYQQGPGQDPQFLISFYEKMQSDKGSIPDRFSAQQFSDYHSELNMSSLELGDSALYFCASRGRTEAFFGQGTRLTVV.